Listed here are 32 T cell receptor beta chains from one sample, sequenced in a study of graft-versus-host responses after intestinal transplantation. Sequenced by immunoSEQ multiplex PCR; TCRdb stores in-frame clones only, minus some. Of approximately 130,000 clones in the sample, roughly nine tenths were seen once. Their antigens remain unidentified. Sequenced material: unstimulated CD4+ T cells sorted from spleen or lymph node cells, taken before intestinal transplant. All receptors come from a human donor who received an intestinal transplant.

The genes are TRBV6-5 and TRBJ2-3; no definite D call. The V and J ends lost 0 bases and 0 bases respectively, with 7 bases between them. There are 15 residues in the CDR3. CDR1 is MNHEY, CDR2 SVGAGI, per germline. CDR3 loop: CASSYSFMSTDTQYF. The CDR3 DNA is TGTGCCAGCAGTTACTCCTTCATGAGCACAGATACGCAGTATTTT.

This clone turned up a few times. V usage is TRBV5-1 and J usage is TRBJ1-6, with 9 bases that match TRBD1. CDR1 SGHRS and CDR2 YFSETQ come from the germline V gene. Losses at the gene ends were 4 bases for V and 9 bases for J; bases not matched to a gene: 8. The CDR3 is made up of 15 amino acids. The CDR3 region is CASSDQGQGGSPLHF. In DNA, the CDR3 is TGCGCCAGCAGCGACCAGGGACAGGGTGGTTCACCCCTCCACTTT.

The V gene is TRBV7-6, the J gene TRBJ2-7, with 8 nucleotides matching TRBD1. Germline-derived CDR1 and CDR2 are SGHVS and FNYEAQ. The CDR3 covers 13 residues. Trimming cost V 3 bases and J 3 bases; bases outside gene matches: 1. The CDR3 bases are TGTGCCAGCAGCTTTGGACAGGGCTACGAGCAGTACTTC. This translates into CASSFGQGYEQYF.

The DNA for the CDR3 is TGTGCTAGTGGTTTGGCACGTATGGGCGGGGCAGACAATGAGCAGTTCTTC. As protein: CASGLARMGGADNEQFF. This sequence joins TRBV12-5 and TRBJ2-1, with D perhaps matching TRBD2 (6 bases). This CDR3 has 17 residues. V was trimmed by 1 base and J by 5 bases, leaving 18 bases between them. The germline gives CDR1 LGHNT, CDR2 FRNRAP.

V usage is TRBV6-5 and J usage is TRBJ2-7; 9 bases map to TRBD1. This CDR3 has 15 amino acids. After removal of 5 bases from V and 3 bases from J, the junction contained 8 bases not matched to a gene. The germline gives CDR1 MNHEY, CDR2 SVGAGI. The CDR3 nucleotides read TGTGCCAGCAGTGGAGGGACAGGGTTTGGCTACGAGCAGTACTTC. Translated, it gives CASSGGTGFGYEQYF.

V gene TRBV7-2 combines with J gene TRBJ1-2; 7 positions agree with TRBD1. The junction had 16 bases not matched to a gene; V was cut back by 5 bases and J by 4 bases. This CDR3 has 17 residues. Germline CDR1 reads SGHTA; CDR2 reads FQGNSA. CDR3 bases: TGTGCCAGCAGCCCACAGGGGACGGTTGGATTTGGCTATGGCTACACCTTC. Amino acid sequence: CASSPQGTVGFGYGYTF.

The chain carries TRBV10-2 and TRBJ2-1; possible D gene TRBD2, 7 bases. This CDR3 is built from 13 residues. V lost 6 bases, J lost 7 bases, and 13 bases lay in between. Per germline, CDR1 WSHSY and CDR2 SAAADI. CDR3 DNA sequence: TGCGCCAGCAGGGGGGCGGGGGCGAATGAGCAGTTCTTC. The encoded protein is CASRGAGANEQFF.

The rearrangement uses TRBV6-5 and TRBJ1-2, with D hard to call. Germline V gene sequence: CDR1 MNHEY, CDR2 SVGAGI. This CDR3 is 13 amino acids long. Trimming left V 8 bases short and J 5 bases short, with 15 bases between. The CDR3 DNA sequence: TGTGCCAGCCCCCCCCGGGAGCCGTATGGCTACACCTTC. Translation gives CASPPREPYGYTF.

This chain's CDR3 is CASSEVPREGNTIYF. The CDR3 DNA is TGTGCCAGCAGTGAAGTGCCCCGGGAGGGAAACACCATATATTTT. The chain uses TRBV6-1 and TRBJ1-3; D ambiguous. The V end was cut by 1 base, the J end by 4 bases, with 11 bases between. This CDR3 spans 15 amino acids. Per the germline V gene, CDR1 is MNHNS and CDR2 is SASEGT.

The chain links TRBV15 to TRBJ2-2; possibly TRBD1 or TRBD2 for D (6 bases each). CDR1 LNHNV and CDR2 YYDKDF come from the germline V gene (reference sequence). V shed 8 bases and J shed 2 bases, with 12 bases lying between them. The CDR3 length is 14 residues. This CDR3 reads CATGGLLNTGELFF. DNA for the CDR3: TGTGCCACCGGGGGGCTTCTAAACACCGGGGAGCTGTTTTTT.

This clone has a single count. CDR3 DNA sequence: TGTGCCAGCAGTGAAAGGGGGAGCTCCTATAATTCACCCCTCCACTTT. Translated, it gives CASSERGSSYNSPLHF. V usage is TRBV2 and J usage is TRBJ1-6; TRBD1 is a possible D gene (6 bases). The germline gives CDR1 SNHLY, CDR2 FYNNEI. The CDR3 contains 16 residues. The V end lost 2 bases, the J end lost 0 bases, and 8 bases lay between the germline ends.

The J gene is TRBJ1-5, the V gene TRBV6-5; D gene unclear. CDR3 length: 13 residues. CDR1 and CDR2 (germline): MNHEY, SVGAGI. The germline V and J ends were trimmed by 11 bases and 8 bases, with 19 bases remaining between them. CDR3 sequence (DNA): TGTGCCGTGTTCGGGCAGGCGGCTGAGCCCCAGCATTTT. It yields the protein CAVFGQAAEPQHF.

About this clone: Other DNA sequences from this sample encode an identical CDR3 as well. The chain links TRBV9 to TRBJ1-1; D uncertain. CDR1 and CDR2 (germline): SGDLS, YYNGEE. V shed 4 bases and J shed 1 base, with 11 bases lying between them. The CDR3 length is 14 residues. CDR3 sequence reads: CASSPRRENTEAFF. The CDR3 nucleotides read TGTGCCAGCAGCCCCAGGCGGGAGAACACTGAAGCTTTCTTT.

The chain recombines TRBV9 with TRBJ2-5; D may be TRBD1 (5 bases). Trimming removed 0 bases at V and 2 bases at J, with 17 bases between. The germline V gene encodes CDR1 SGDLS and CDR2 YYNGEE. The CDR3 is made up of 17 amino acids. The CDR3 bases are TGTGCCAGCAGCGTAGCTCCTAGGGGTTCATCACAAGAGACCCAGTACTTC. This translates into CASSVAPRGSSQETQYF.

The J gene is TRBJ1-3, the V gene TRBV7-2, with a possible D match to TRBD1 (6 bases). The V gene's germline CDR1 is SGHTA and CDR2 FQGNSA. The CDR3 runs to 16 residues. Trimming took off 1 base at V and 1 base at J, with 11 bases between the two ends. This CDR3 is CASSLVRGYSGNTIYF. Here the CDR3 DNA reads TGTGCCAGCAGCTTAGTCAGGGGATATTCTGGAAACACCATATATTTT.

J is TRBJ1-1 and V is TRBV25-1; 7 nucleotides line up with TRBD1. The CDR3 runs 14 residues. Germline V lookup: CDR1 MGHDK, CDR2 SYGVNS. V lost 6 bases to trimming and J lost 0 bases; unmatched junction nucleotides: 4. The DNA for the CDR3 is TGTGCCAGCAGAGAGACAGGGATGAACACTGAAGCTTTCTTT. This translates into CASRETGMNTEAFF. Variable domain in full (rest from reference TRBV25-1 and TRBJ1-1): EADIYQTPRYLVIGTGKKITLECSQTMGHDKMYWYQQDPGMELHLIHYSYGVNSTEKGDLSSESTVSRIRTEHFPLTLESARPSHTSQYLCASRETGMNTEAFFGQGTRLTVV.

This clone is a singleton in its sample. This CDR3 is missing its conserved last phenylalanine or tryptophan, likely due to a read error. V gene TRBV4-1 combines with J gene TRBJ1-5; D is undetermined. The germline V and J ends were trimmed by 4 bases and 1 base, with 11 bases remaining between them. Germline assignment: CDR1 MGHRA and CDR2 YSYEKL. The CDR3 runs to 15 residues. CDR3 sequence (DNA): TGCGCCAGCAGCCTTTACCGAGTCAGCAATCAGCCCCAGCATCTT. Residues: CASSLYRVSNQPQHL.

The rearrangement links TRBV5-6 to TRBJ2-5, with 10 bases that match TRBD2. The CDR3 loop spans 14 amino acids. The J segment lost 5 bases and the V segment lost 5 bases, leaving 6 bases of the junction unmatched. Germline V gene lookup returns CDR1 SGHDT and CDR2 YYEEEE. In nucleotides, the CDR3 is TGTGCCAGCAGGGAGCGGGGGGGCGGTGAGACCCAGTACTTC. It codes for CASRERGGGETQYF.

The chain carries TRBV7-2 and TRBJ1-4; tentatively, D is TRBD1 (5 bases). The CDR3 contains 17 residues. Germline CDR1 and CDR2: SGHTA and FQGNSA. Deletions cut 4 bases from V and 8 bases from J, with 23 bases between. Here the CDR3 DNA reads TGTGCCAGCAGCTCAGCCAGAGGCAGCCTCCCAGGGGAAAAACTGTTTTTT. This codes for CASSSARGSLPGEKLFF.

The genes are TRBV5-1 and TRBJ2-5, with D perhaps matching TRBD1 or TRBD2 (5 bases each). This CDR3 spans 14 amino acids. Germline values: CDR1 SGHRS, CDR2 YFSETQ. The V and J ends lost 4 bases and 1 base respectively, with 11 bases between them. The CDR3 protein is CASSGLGVQETQYF. CDR3 nucleotide sequence: TGCGCCAGCAGCGGACTGGGGGTCCAAGAGACCCAGTACTTC. The full variable domain, completed using reference TRBV5-1 and TRBJ2-5, is KAGVTQTPRYLIKTRGQQVTLSCSPISGHRSVSWYQQTPGQGLQFLFEYFSETQRNKGNFPGRFSGRQFSNSRSEMNVSTLELGDSALYLCASSGLGVQETQYFGPGTRLLVL.

This clone was counted only a few times. The J gene is TRBJ1-6, the V gene TRBV7-2; no clear D gene. V was shortened by 4 bases and J by 8 bases, with 9 bases between the two germline ends. The CDR3 covers 13 residues. Germline CDR1 and CDR2: SGHTA and FQGNSA. The CDR3 DNA sequence: TGTGCCAGCAGCTCCCAGATAGATTCACCCCTCCACTTT. Translated, it gives CASSSQIDSPLHF.

This chain uses TRBV19 with TRBJ2-3; 9 nucleotides agree with TRBD2. Trimming took 4 bases from V and 1 from J; bases not matched to a gene: 12. The CDR3 has 18 residues. Germline CDR1 is LNHDA and CDR2 is SQIVND (reference sequence). CDR3 region: CASSTLRGGRFGTDTQYF. The CDR3 nucleotides read TGTGCCAGTAGTACATTGCGGGGGGGCCGATTCGGCACAGATACGCAGTATTTT.

The CDR3 nucleotides read TGTGCCAGCAGTTCCGGTCAGCGTGGCTACACCTTC. Its protein product is CASSSGQRGYTF. This chain uses TRBV11-3 with TRBJ1-2, with D uncertain. V lost 6 bases and J lost 7, with 12 bases in between. In germline, CDR1 is SGHNT, CDR2 YENEEA. The CDR3 totals 12 residues.

This clone was picked up a small number of times. The CDR3: CASSSDRSSYNEQFF. CDR3 DNA sequence: TGTGCCAGCAGTTCTGACAGAAGCTCCTACAATGAGCAGTTCTTC. This chain joins TRBV2 and TRBJ2-1; possible D gene TRBD1, 5 bases. CDR1 and CDR2 from the germline V gene are SNHLY and FYNNEI. This CDR3 region has 15 residues. Trimming took 5 bases from V and 0 from J, leaving 11 bases between them.

The V and J genes are TRBV30 and TRBJ1-5, with 7 nucleotides matching TRBD1. The V and J ends lost 1 base and 5 bases, in that order; junction bases with no gene match: 17. Per germline, CDR1 GTSNPN and CDR2 SVGIG (reference sequence). This CDR3 is 18 amino acids long. DNA for the CDR3: TGTGCCTGGAGTGCCTCCGGGACAGTATCACGACGGGATCAGCCCCAGCATTTT. Its protein product is CAWSASGTVSRRDQPQHF.

The V and J genes are TRBV5-4 and TRBJ1-4; D is possibly TRBD1 (6 bases). The length of the CDR3 is 16 residues. The V end was cut by 4 bases, the J end by 0 bases, with 13 bases between. In germline, CDR1 is SGHNT, CDR2 YYREEE (reference sequence). CDR3 in amino acids: CASSRGGGATNEKLFF. DNA of the CDR3: TGTGCCAGCAGCAGGGGGGGAGGTGCAACTAATGAAAAACTGTTTTTT.

The chain is built from TRBV9 and TRBJ2-1, with 9 bases aligning to TRBD2. CDR3 length: 14 amino acids. Germline CDR1 SGDLS, CDR2 YYNGEE. V lost 3 bases to trimming and J lost 8 bases; unmatched junction nucleotides: 6. The DNA of the CDR3 is TGTGCCAGCAGCGCAGGGCGGGGGGGTTATGAGCAGTTCTTC. This codes for CASSAGRGGYEQFF. Drawing the rest from reference TRBV9 and TRBJ2-1, the complete variable domain is DSGVTQTPKHLITATGQRVTLRCSPRSGDLSVYWYQQSLDQGLQFLIQYYNGEERAKGNILERFSAQQFPDLHSELNLSSLELGDSALYFCASSAGRGGYEQFFGPGTRLTVL.

V and J are TRBV2 and TRBJ2-3, with 10 bases lining up with TRBD2. The CDR3 is 15 residues long. Trimming took 7 bases from V and 9 from J; bases not matched to a gene: 13. CDR1 and CDR2 from the germline V gene are SNHLY and FYNNEI. The CDR3 is CASMLSGGGKGTQYF. As DNA, the CDR3 is TGTGCCAGCATGCTAAGCGGGGGGGGCAAGGGGACGCAGTATTTT. Variable domain in full (rest from reference TRBV2 and TRBJ2-3): EPEVTQTPSHQVTQMGQEVILRCVPISNHLYFYWYRQILGQKVEFLVSFYNNEISEKSEIFDDQFSVERPDGSNFTLKIRSTKLEDSAMYFCASMLSGGGKGTQYFGPGTRLTVL.

The V gene is TRBV5-4, the J gene TRBJ1-1, with 7 bases that match TRBD1. Germline V CDR1 and CDR2: SGHNT, YYREEE (reference sequence). CDR3 length: 13 residues. The junction had 2 bases not matched to a gene; V was cut back by 5 bases and J by 1 base. For the CDR3, the DNA is TGTGCCAGCAGTCGGGACAGGAACACTGAAGCTTTCTTT. Amino acids: CASSRDRNTEAFF.

The chain joins TRBV5-1 to TRBJ1-3; TRBD1 might be the D (6 bases). Germline loops: CDR1 SGHRS, CDR2 YFSETQ. The V and J ends lost 4 bases and 6 bases respectively, with 20 bases between them. The CDR3 contains 16 residues. In DNA form, the CDR3 reads TGCGCCAGCAGCGCCTACTACAGGGACTTTGCAAACACCATATATTTT. It codes for CASSAYYRDFANTIYF.

This chain joins TRBV15 and TRBJ2-3; D remains ambiguous. This CDR3 region has 14 residues. Deletions cut 0 bases from V and 1 base from J, with 5 bases between. Germline assignment: CDR1 LNHNV and CDR2 YYDKDF (reference sequence). CDR3 loop: CATSRDSGTDTQYF. CDR3 in DNA: TGTGCCACCAGCAGAGATTCGGGCACAGATACGCAGTATTTT.

V and J are TRBV28 and TRBJ2-7; the match to TRBD2 covers 8 bases. After removal of 3 bases from V and 0 bases from J, the junction contained 4 bases not matched to a gene. CDR1 is MDHEN, CDR2 SYDVKM, per germline. There are 15 residues in the CDR3. CDR3 sequence reads: CASSFQRGTSYEQYF. For the CDR3, the DNA is TGTGCCAGCAGTTTCCAGCGGGGGACCTCCTACGAGCAGTACTTC.